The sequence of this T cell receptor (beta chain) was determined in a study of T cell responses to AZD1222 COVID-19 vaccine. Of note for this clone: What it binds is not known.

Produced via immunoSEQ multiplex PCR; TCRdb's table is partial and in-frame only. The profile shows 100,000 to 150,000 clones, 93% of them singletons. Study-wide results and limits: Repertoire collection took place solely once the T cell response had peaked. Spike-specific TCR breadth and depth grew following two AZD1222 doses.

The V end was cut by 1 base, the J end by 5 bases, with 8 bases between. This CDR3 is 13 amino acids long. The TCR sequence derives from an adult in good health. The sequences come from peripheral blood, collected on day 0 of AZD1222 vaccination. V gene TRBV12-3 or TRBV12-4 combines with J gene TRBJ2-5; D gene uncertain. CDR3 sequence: CASSLGGLETQYF. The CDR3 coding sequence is TGTGCCAGCAGTTTAGGGGGTCTGGAGACCCAGTACTTC.